This record looks at one T cell receptor beta chain sequence and its context. What it binds is not known. Losses at the gene ends were 5 bases for V and 4 bases for J; bases not matched to a gene: 9. The germline V gene has CDR1 LNHDA and CDR2 SQIVND (reference sequence). The CDR3 sequence is 16 residues long. These data are taken from a study of T cells in tumors after PD-1 blockade. Study-wide results and caveats: About 45% of tumor TCR clonotypes were also found in blood.

Produced via immunoSEQ multiplex PCR; TCRdb's table is partial and in-frame only. The sample yields some 48,000 clones, roughly 73% seen once. This TCR derives from a human donor with basal cell carcinoma. The chain links TRBV19 to TRBJ2-1; 9 bases fit TRBD2. The input for sequencing was PBMCs, taken before anti-PD-1 treatment. CDR3 DNA sequence: TGTGCCAGTAGTTCCCCCAGGCTAGCGGGATACAATGAGCAGTTCTTC. This codes for CASSSPRLAGYNEQFF.